This TCR beta chain came from a study of blood T cell repertoires in COVID-19. Study background: Donors in the United States, Italy and Spain gave samples during acute or convalescent COVID-19.

In the study's own analysis: Cell counts per sample came from amplifying reference gene primers. The data were produced by immunoSEQ multiplex PCR, yet TCRdb's version contains in-frame clones alone and is incomplete. The V and J calls and the clone size are those of that table, but D and trimming were determined from the DNA. The sample consists of some 60,000 clones, roughly 92% of them appearing once. What was sequenced was peripheral blood. The receptor comes from a human donor in a cohort sampled during active COVID-19.

CDR3 in amino acids: CASSQEDRSSGANVLTF. The CDR3 nucleotides are TGTGCCAGCAGCCAAGAGGACAGGAGCTCTGGGGCCAACGTCCTGACTTTC. The rearrangement joins TRBV4-2 to TRBJ2-6, with TRBD1 identical over 7 bases. The CDR3 length is 17 residues. CDR1 and CDR2 from the germline V gene are LGHNA and YNFKEQ. The ends lost 0 bases at V and 0 bases at J; junction bases unmatched: 2.